What follows are 6 T cell receptor beta chains derived from one specimen sequenced in a study of blood T cell dynamics during melanoma immunotherapy. As for time point: week 3, after first cycle of checkpoint inhibitor. Clones were sequenced by immunoSEQ multiplex PCR, and TCRdb holds only the in-frame ones, with some missing. The data hold 15,000 or so clones, with more than 75% observed a single time. The sequencing used effector memory CD8+ T cells from blood, collected from a patient treated with checkpoint blockade. The source of these receptors is a human donor with melanoma.

This chain connects TRBV28 to TRBJ1-5; TRBD1 is a possible D gene (5 bases). Trimming shortened V by 6 bases and J by 1 base, and 10 bases separated the two germline ends. The germline gives CDR1 MDHEN, CDR2 SYDVKM. This CDR3 is built from 14 residues. The CDR3 spells CASSPWDSNQPQHF. CDR3 sequence (DNA): TGTGCCAGCAGCCCCTGGGACAGCAATCAGCCCCAGCATTTT.

The V and J genes are TRBV6-1 and TRBJ1-3, with D perhaps TRBD1 (5 bases). The germline V gene has CDR1 MNHNS and CDR2 SASEGT. The CDR3 is made up of 15 amino acids. The germline V and J ends were trimmed by 5 bases and 0 bases, with 11 bases remaining between them. The CDR3 nucleotides are TGTGCCAGCAGTCCGGGACTTTTCTCTGGAAACACCATATATTTT. Translating it yields CASSPGLFSGNTIYF.

The chain couples TRBV5-1 to TRBJ2-1, with TRBD2 identical over 9 bases. The CDR3 covers 19 residues. The ends lost 0 bases at V and 6 bases at J; junction bases unmatched: 16. The germline V gene encodes CDR1 SGHRS and CDR2 YFSETQ. The CDR3 loop is CASSLGAGGPFGTGNEQFF. CDR3 nucleotides: TGCGCCAGCAGCTTGGGTGCGGGAGGGCCTTTCGGTACCGGCAATGAGCAGTTCTTC.

The chain combines TRBV10-3 with TRBJ2-1, with 9 nucleotides matching TRBD2. This CDR3 is built from 15 residues. V lost 3 bases and J lost 4; bases outside the gene matches: 4. From germline, CDR1 is ENHRY and CDR2 SYGVKD. The CDR3 sequence: CAISEASGIYNEQFF. The DNA for the CDR3 is TGTGCCATCAGTGAAGCTAGCGGGATTTACAATGAGCAGTTCTTC.

For the CDR3, the DNA is TGTGCCAGCAGCTTAGATCATGGGGGACTAGCGGGATACAATGAGCAGTTCTTC. As protein: CASSLDHGGLAGYNEQFF. The chain joins TRBV7-6 to TRBJ2-1, with 13 bases matching TRBD2. CDR1 SGHVS and CDR2 FNYEAQ come from the germline V gene. Trimming cost V 1 base and J 4 bases; bases outside gene matches: 7. The CDR3 sequence is 18 residues long.

The chain is built from TRBV9 and TRBJ2-1; a possible D gene is TRBD2 (6 bases). This CDR3 comprises 15 residues. Germline CDR1 reads SGDLS; CDR2 reads YYNGEE. V lost 4 bases, J lost 1 base, and 12 bases lay in between. The chain's CDR3 is CASSSGTPSYNEQFF. DNA of the CDR3: TGTGCCAGCAGCTCCGGGACTCCGTCCTACAATGAGCAGTTCTTC.